Presented here are 14 T cell receptor beta chains from one specimen sequenced in a study of T cell responses to AZD1222 COVID-19 vaccine. The repertoire was sequenced with immunoSEQ multiplex PCR; TCRdb's copy has only in-frame clones and lacks some. In the table there are some 200,000 clones, approximately 93% of which are singletons. Sequences were derived from peripheral blood, sampled on day 0 of AZD1222 vaccination. Receptors originate from an adult in good health.

This chain joins TRBV30 and TRBJ2-5; 9 bases match TRBD1. Trimming took 4 bases from V and 1 from J; bases not matched to a gene: 7. Per germline, CDR1 GTSNPN and CDR2 SVGIG (reference sequence). CDR3 length: 15 residues. In DNA form, the CDR3 reads TGTGCCTGGACGCCGGGACAGGGACCCCAAGAGACCCAGTACTTC. Protein: CAWTPGQGPQETQYF.

V and J are TRBV19 and TRBJ2-5; 9 bases align to TRBD2. Unmatched junction bases numbered 6, after V lost 3 bases and J lost 1 base. This CDR3 contains 16 residues. Germline loops: CDR1 LNHDA, CDR2 SQIVND (reference sequence). CDR3 residues: CASSIPWRGGQETQYF. The CDR3 DNA reads as TGTGCCAGTAGTATCCCCTGGCGGGGGGGCCAAGAGACCCAGTACTTC.

The V call is TRBV7-9, the J call TRBJ2-3, with 7 bases lining up with TRBD2. The CDR3 spans 16 residues. J was trimmed by 3 bases and V by 3 bases; bases with no gene match: 9. CDR1 and CDR2 from the germline V gene are SEHNR and FQNEAQ (reference sequence). The CDR3 loop is CASSFFKRERTDTQYF. Here the CDR3 DNA reads TGTGCCAGCAGCTTTTTCAAGCGGGAACGAACAGATACGCAGTATTTT.

The rearrangement joins TRBV11-2 to TRBJ2-2; D possibly corresponds to TRBD1 (6 bases). V was clipped by 5 bases and J by 1 base, with 14 bases between them. Germline CDR1 is SGHAT and CDR2 is FQNNGV. The CDR3 has 16 amino acids. CDR3 protein: CASSRVRGRNTGELFF. For the CDR3, the DNA is TGTGCCAGCAGCCGCGTCAGGGGAAGGAACACCGGGGAGCTGTTTTTT.

The genes are TRBV7-2 and TRBJ1-5; the D gene is possibly TRBD1 (5 bases). The CDR3 sequence is 14 residues long. Trimming took 2 bases from V and 3 from J, leaving 8 bases between them. Per the germline V gene, CDR1 is SGHTA and CDR2 is FQGNSA. CDR3 nucleotides: TGTGCCAGCAGCTTAAGACAGACCAATCAGCCCCAGCATTTT. Translated: CASSLRQTNQPQHF. The complete variable domain, with remaining parts taken from reference TRBV7-2 and TRBJ1-5, reads GAGVSQSPSNKVTEKGKDVELRCDPISGHTALYWYRQSLGQGLEFLIYFQGNSAPDKSGLPSDRFSAERTGGSVSTLTIQRTQQEDSAVYLCASSLRQTNQPQHFGDGTRLSIL.

This chain uses TRBV18 with TRBJ2-3; 7 bases are shared with TRBD1. Looked up from germline, CDR1 is KGHSH and CDR2 is LQKENI. CDR3 length: 15 amino acids. J lost 1 base, V lost 8 bases, and 9 bases had no gene match. The CDR3 coding sequence is TGTGCCAGCCTTGGATTGGGGACAGGCACAGATACGCAGTATTTT. Translation: CASLGLGTGTDTQYF.

The rearrangement uses TRBV7-9 and TRBJ1-2; possibly TRBD1 for D (6 bases). Looked up from germline, CDR1 is SEHNR and CDR2 is FQNEAQ (reference sequence). Trimming removed 5 bases from V and 4 bases from J, with 23 bases in between. The CDR3 is 17 residues long. DNA of the CDR3: TGTGCCAGCAGCGAAGGGGCAGGGGTATTGTTGGGCTATGGCTACACCTTC. It is translated as CASSEGAGVLLGYGYTF.

V and J are TRBV7-4 and TRBJ2-7, with 12 bases identical to TRBD2. CDR3 length: 16 amino acids. After removal of 1 base from V and 7 bases from J, the junction contained 8 bases not matched to a gene. Looked up from germline, CDR1 is SGHVT and CDR2 is SQSDAQ. CDR3 in amino acids: CASSLVLAGGGVEQYF. CDR3 DNA sequence: TGTGCCAGCAGCTTAGTTCTAGCGGGAGGGGGAGTGGAGCAGTACTTC.

V usage is TRBV3-1 (or the pseudogene TRBV3-2) and J usage is TRBJ1-5; unclear D gene. CDR3 length: 15 amino acids. V lost 0 bases, J lost 2 bases, and 8 bases lay in between. Germline V gene data show CDR1 as LGHDT and CDR2 as YNNKEL (reference sequence). The CDR3 sequence: CASSQEGIGNQPQHF. Here the CDR3 DNA reads TGTGCCAGCAGCCAAGAGGGGATAGGCAATCAGCCCCAGCATTTT.

In the case of this clone: The sample contains more than one DNA sequence encoding this CDR3. This rearrangement joins TRBV29-1 to TRBJ2-7; a weak D match, TRBD1 (5 bases). Trimming took off 5 bases at V and 4 bases at J, with 12 bases between the two ends. Germline values: CDR1 SQVTM, CDR2 ANQGSEA. The length of the CDR3 is 12 residues. The CDR3 DNA reads TGCAGCGTTCTCAGGGATTCTTACGAGCAGTACTTC. The encoded protein is CSVLRDSYEQYF.

As concerns this clone: One end of the junction is discordant with germline, which a read error may explain. The chain couples TRBV23-1 to TRBJ1-2, with D perhaps matching TRBD1 (5 bases). TRBV23-1 is treated as an ORF (open reading frame) with a function not yet certain. The CDR3 totals 12 residues. The CDR3 bases are TGCGCCAGCATAATTAGGGGAGAATCGTTCGCCTTC. It specifies CASIIRGESFAF.

This chain joins TRBV7-9 and TRBJ1-2, with TRBD1 as a possible D gene (5 bases). The CDR3 is 16 amino acids. Trimming cost V 5 bases and J 6 bases, with 22 bases left between them. CDR1 is SEHNR and CDR2 is FQNEAQ in the germline V gene (reference sequence). The chain's CDR3 is CASSPKGVRAEDGYTF. The CDR3 bases are TGTGCCAGCAGCCCGAAAGGGGTCAGGGCGGAAGATGGCTACACCTTC.

The V call is TRBV6-5, the J call TRBJ1-1; 8 positions match TRBD1. Germline CDR1 reads MNHEY; CDR2 reads SVGAGI. This CDR3 contains 12 residues. J was trimmed by 4 bases and V by 8 bases; bases with no gene match: 3. CDR3 amino acids: CASHTGGTEAFF. CDR3 bases: TGTGCCAGCCACACAGGGGGCACTGAAGCTTTCTTT.

The chain carries TRBV27 and TRBJ1-6; tentatively, D is TRBD1 (6 bases). Germline CDR1 MNHEY, CDR2 SMNVEV (reference sequence). With 3 bases removed from V and 7 bases from J, the gap between germline ends came to 10 bases. The CDR3 sequence is 14 residues long. The chain's CDR3 is CASSFGQYNSPLHF. The DNA of the CDR3 is TGTGCCAGCAGTTTCGGACAGTACAATTCACCCCTCCACTTT.